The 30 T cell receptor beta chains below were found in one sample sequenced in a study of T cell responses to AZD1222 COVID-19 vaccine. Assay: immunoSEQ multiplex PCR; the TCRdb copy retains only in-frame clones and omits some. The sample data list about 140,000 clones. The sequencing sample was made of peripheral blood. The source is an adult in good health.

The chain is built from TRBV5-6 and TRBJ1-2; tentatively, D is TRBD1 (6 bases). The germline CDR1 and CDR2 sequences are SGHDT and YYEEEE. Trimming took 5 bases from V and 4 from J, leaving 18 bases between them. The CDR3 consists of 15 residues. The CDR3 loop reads CASRMRGAGSYGYTF. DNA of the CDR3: TGTGCCAGCAGGATGAGGGGGGCGGGATCCTATGGCTACACCTTC.

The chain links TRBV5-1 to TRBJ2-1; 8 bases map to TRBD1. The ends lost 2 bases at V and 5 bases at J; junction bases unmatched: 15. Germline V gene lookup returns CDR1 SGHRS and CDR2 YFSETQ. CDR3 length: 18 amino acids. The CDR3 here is CASSFSAGRGRLDNEQFF. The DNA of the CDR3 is TGCGCCAGCAGCTTTTCTGCGGGCAGGGGGCGCCTGGACAATGAGCAGTTCTTC.

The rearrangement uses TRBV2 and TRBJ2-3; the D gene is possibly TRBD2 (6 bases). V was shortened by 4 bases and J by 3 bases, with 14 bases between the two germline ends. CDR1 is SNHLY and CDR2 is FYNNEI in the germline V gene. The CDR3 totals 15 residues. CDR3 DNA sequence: TGTGCCAGCAGTGGGGGGGAAGCATCGACAGATACGCAGTATTTT. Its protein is CASSGGEASTDTQYF.

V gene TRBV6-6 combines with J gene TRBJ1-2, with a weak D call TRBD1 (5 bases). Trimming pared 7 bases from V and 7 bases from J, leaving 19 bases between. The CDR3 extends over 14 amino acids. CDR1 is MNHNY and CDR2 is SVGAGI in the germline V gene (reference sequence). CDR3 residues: CASTLQREGSGYTF. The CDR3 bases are TGTGCCAGCACCTTACAGAGAGAGGGGTCTGGCTACACCTTC.

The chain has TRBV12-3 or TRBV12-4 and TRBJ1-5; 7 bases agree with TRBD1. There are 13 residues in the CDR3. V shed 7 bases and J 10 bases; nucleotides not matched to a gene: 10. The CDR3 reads CASTKTGPGPQHF. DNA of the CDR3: TGTGCCAGCACCAAGACAGGGCCTGGTCCCCAGCATTTT.

CDR3 protein: CASSLDAFPGRNTIYF. For the CDR3, the DNA is TGTGCCAGCAGCTTGGATGCATTCCCTGGCCGGAACACCATATATTTT. The rearrangement joins TRBV5-6 to TRBJ1-3; D is undetermined. With 0 bases removed from V and 7 bases from J, the gap between germline ends came to 17 bases. Germline lookup yields CDR1 SGHDT and CDR2 YYEEEE. The CDR3 loop spans 16 amino acids.

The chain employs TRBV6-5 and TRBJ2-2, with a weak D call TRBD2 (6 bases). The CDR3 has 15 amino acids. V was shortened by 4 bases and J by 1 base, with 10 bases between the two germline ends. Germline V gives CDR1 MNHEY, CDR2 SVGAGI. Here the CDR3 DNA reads TGTGCCAGCAGTTGGAGGGGATGGAACACCGGGGAGCTGTTTTTT. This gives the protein CASSWRGWNTGELFF.

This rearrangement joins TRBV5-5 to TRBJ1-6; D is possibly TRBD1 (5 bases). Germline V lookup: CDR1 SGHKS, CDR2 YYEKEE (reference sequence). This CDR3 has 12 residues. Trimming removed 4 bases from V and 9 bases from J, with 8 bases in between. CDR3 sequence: CASSPRVSPLHF. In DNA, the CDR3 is TGTGCCAGCAGCCCCAGGGTTTCACCCCTCCACTTT.

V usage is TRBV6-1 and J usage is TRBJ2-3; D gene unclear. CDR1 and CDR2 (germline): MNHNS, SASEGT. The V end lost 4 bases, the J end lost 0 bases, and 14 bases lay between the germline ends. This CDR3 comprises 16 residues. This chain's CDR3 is CASSGGWGTSTDTQYF. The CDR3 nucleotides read TGTGCCAGCAGTGGCGGCTGGGGAACTAGCACAGATACGCAGTATTTT.

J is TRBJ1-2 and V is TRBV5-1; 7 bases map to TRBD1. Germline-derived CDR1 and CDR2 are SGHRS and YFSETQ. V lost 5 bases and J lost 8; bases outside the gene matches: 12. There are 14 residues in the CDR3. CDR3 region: CASRLTPQGEGYTF. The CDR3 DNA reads TGCGCCAGCAGGTTAACCCCTCAGGGGGAAGGCTACACCTTC.

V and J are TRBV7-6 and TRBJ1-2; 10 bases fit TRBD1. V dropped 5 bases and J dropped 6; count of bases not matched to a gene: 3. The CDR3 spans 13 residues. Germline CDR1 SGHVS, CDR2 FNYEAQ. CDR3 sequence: CASSPGQGDGYTF. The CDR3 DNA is TGTGCCAGCAGCCCCGGACAGGGGGATGGCTACACCTTC.

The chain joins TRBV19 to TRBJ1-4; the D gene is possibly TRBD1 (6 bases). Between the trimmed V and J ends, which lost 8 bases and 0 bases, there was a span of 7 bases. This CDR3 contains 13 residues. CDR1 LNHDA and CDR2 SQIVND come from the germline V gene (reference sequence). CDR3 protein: CASAGATNEKLFF. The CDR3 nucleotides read TGTGCCAGTGCAGGGGCAACTAATGAAAAACTGTTTTTT.

The CDR3 sequence: CASSYSRPELFF. The CDR3 DNA is TGTGCCAGCAGTTACTCGAGGCCGGAGCTGTTTTTT. The chain recombines TRBV6-2 or TRBV6-3 with TRBJ2-2; no reliable D call. The ends were cut back, 0 bases at V and 10 bases at J, with 6 bases in the middle. The CDR3 contains 12 residues. CDR1 MNHEY and CDR2 SVGEGT come from the germline V gene.

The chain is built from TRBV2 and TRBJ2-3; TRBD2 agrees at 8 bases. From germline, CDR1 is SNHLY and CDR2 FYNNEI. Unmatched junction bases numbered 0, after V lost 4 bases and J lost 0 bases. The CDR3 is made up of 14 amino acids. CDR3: CASSVAGSTDTQYF. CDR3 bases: TGTGCCAGCAGTGTAGCGGGGAGCACAGATACGCAGTATTTT.

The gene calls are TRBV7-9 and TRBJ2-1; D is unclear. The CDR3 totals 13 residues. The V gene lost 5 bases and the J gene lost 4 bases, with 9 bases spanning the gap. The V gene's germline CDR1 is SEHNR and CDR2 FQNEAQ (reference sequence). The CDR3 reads CASSPLAYNEQFF. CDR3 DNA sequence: TGTGCCAGCAGCCCCCTCGCATACAATGAGCAGTTCTTC.

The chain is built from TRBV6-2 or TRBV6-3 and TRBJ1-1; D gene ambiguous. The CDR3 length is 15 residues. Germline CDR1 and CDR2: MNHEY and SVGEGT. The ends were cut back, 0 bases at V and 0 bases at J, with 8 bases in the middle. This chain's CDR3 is CASSYSWALNTEAFF. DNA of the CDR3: TGTGCCAGCAGTTACTCTTGGGCATTGAACACTGAAGCTTTCTTT.

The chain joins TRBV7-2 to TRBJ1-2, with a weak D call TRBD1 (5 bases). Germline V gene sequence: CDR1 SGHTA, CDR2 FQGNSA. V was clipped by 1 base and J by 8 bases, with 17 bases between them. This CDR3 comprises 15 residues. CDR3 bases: TGTGCCAGCAGCTTAGTAGGGACGGCTAGCGGGGGCTACACCTTC. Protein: CASSLVGTASGGYTF.

This CDR3 is CATSDLVTQYF. The CDR3 DNA reads as TGTGCCACCAGTGATCTCGTGACCCAGTACTTC. V and J are TRBV24-1 and TRBJ2-5; D gene ambiguous. The CDR3 has 11 residues. V lost 3 bases, J lost 7 bases, and 5 bases lay in between. Germline CDR1 KGHDR, CDR2 SFDVKD.

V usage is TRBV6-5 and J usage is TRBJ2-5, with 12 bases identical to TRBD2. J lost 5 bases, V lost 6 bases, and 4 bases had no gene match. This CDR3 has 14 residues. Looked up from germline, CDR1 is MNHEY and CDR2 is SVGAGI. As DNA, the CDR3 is TGTGCCAGCAGACCTAGCGGGGGGGCTGAGACCCAGTACTTC. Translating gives CASRPSGGAETQYF.

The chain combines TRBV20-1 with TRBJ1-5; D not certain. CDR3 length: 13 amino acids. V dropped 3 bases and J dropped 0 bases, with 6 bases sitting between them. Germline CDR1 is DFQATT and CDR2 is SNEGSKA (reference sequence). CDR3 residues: CSASSTSNQPQHF. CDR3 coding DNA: TGCAGTGCTAGTTCAACTAGCAATCAGCCCCAGCATTTT.

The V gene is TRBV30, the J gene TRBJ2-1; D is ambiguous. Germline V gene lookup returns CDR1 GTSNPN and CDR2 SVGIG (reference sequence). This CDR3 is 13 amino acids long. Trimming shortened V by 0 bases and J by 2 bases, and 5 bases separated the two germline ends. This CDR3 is CAWSVGAYNEQFF. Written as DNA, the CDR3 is TGTGCCTGGAGTGTAGGCGCCTACAATGAGCAGTTCTTC.

CDR3 DNA: TGTGCCAGCAGAGCTCAGGGGGCGGCTGGCTACACCTTC. Amino acid sequence: CASRAQGAAGYTF. The V gene is TRBV2, the J gene TRBJ1-2; 8 bases map to TRBD1. After removal of 6 bases from V and 7 bases from J, the junction contained 7 bases not matched to a gene. The CDR3 runs 13 residues. CDR1 and CDR2 (germline): SNHLY, FYNNEI.

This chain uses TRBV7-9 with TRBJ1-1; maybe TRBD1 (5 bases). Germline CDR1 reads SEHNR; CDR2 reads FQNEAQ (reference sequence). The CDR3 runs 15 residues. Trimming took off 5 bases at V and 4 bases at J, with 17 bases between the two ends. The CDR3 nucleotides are TGTGCCAGCAGCCGTTCGGTTGGGACGGGCACTGAAGCTTTCTTT. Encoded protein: CASSRSVGTGTEAFF.

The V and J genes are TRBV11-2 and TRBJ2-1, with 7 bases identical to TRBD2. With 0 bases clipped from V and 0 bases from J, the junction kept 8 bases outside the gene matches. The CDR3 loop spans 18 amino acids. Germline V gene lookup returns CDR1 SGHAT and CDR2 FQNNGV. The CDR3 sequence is CASSLEARRGFSYNEQFF. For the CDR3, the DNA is TGTGCCAGCAGCTTAGAGGCTCGGCGGGGGTTCTCCTACAATGAGCAGTTCTTC.

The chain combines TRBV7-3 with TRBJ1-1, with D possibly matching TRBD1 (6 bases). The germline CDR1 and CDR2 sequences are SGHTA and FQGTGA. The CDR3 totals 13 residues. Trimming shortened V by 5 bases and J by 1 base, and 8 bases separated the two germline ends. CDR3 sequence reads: CASSARGNTEAFF. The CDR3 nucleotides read TGTGCCAGCAGCGCCAGGGGGAACACTGAAGCTTTCTTT.

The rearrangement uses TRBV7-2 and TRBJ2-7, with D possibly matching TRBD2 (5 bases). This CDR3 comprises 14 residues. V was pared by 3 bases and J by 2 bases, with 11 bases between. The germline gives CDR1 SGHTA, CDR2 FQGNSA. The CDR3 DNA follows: TGTGCCAGCAGCTTTGGCGGGCAACCCTACGAGCAGTACTTC. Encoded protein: CASSFGGQPYEQYF.

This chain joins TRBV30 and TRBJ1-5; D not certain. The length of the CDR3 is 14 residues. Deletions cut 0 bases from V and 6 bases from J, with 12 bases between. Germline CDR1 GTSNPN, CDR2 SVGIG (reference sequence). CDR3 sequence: CAWSVTLGSQPQHF. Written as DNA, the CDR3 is TGTGCCTGGAGTGTCACTTTGGGTTCTCAGCCCCAGCATTTT.

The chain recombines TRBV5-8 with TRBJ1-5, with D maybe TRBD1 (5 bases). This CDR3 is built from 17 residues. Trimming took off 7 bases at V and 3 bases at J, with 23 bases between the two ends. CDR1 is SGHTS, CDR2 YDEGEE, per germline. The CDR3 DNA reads TGTGCCAGCGCCGTGGGGCAGGCCTATATCTCCAATCAGCCCCAGCATTTT. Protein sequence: CASAVGQAYISNQPQHF.

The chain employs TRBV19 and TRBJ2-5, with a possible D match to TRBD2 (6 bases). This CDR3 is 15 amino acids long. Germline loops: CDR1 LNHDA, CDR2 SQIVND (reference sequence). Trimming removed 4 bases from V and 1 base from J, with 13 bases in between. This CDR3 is CASSRGGALQETQYF. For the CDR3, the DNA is TGTGCCAGTAGTAGGGGCGGGGCCCTCCAAGAGACCCAGTACTTC.

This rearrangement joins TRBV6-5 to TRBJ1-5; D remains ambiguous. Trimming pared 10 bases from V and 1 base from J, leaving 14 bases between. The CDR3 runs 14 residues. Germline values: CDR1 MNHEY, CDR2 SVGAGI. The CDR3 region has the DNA TGTGCCACGAGTCTGGGTGCGAGCAATCAGCCCCAGCATTTT. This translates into CATSLGASNQPQHF.